This is a list of T cell receptor beta chains from one sample in a study of cytomegalovirus exposure and HLA in healthy donors. Generated by immunoSEQ multiplex PCR, the TCRdb table keeps only in-frame clones and is missing some. The sample consists of 100,000 to 150,000 clones, roughly four fifths of them appearing once. The sequenced material came from PBMCs. These receptors originate from a woman in her forties in good health and CMV-seronegative. CDR3s include the opening cysteine and the closing phenylalanine or tryptophan. D genes are given only for firm matches.

length	D	V	CDR3
17	NA	TRBV7-9	CASSLGFGQGADTEAFF
16	TRBD1	TRBV7-9	CASSRDRVVLAGELFF
18	TRBD2	TRBV4-3	CASSPQVGGGEVFYEQYF
14	NA	TRBV10-3	CAIGDPGSSYEQYF
13	NA	TRBV7-9	CASSSQISYEQYF
13	NA	TRBV2	CASSPLADNIQYF
15	TRBD2	TRBV5-1	CASSLLTSGSYEQFF
16	TRBD1	TRBV19	CASRNAGTGGPYEQYF
14	NA	TRBV9	CASSVGRSTDTQYF
18	TRBD1	TRBV5-1	CASSLRDRGTPPPYEQYF
15	TRBD1	TRBV28	CASSNQGQGKTEAFF
15	NA	TRBV5-1	CASSLANRDDTEAFF
14	NA	TRBV29-1	CSVLKTGDNYGYTF
13	NA	TRBV28	CASAAINSGELFF
14	TRBD1	TRBV28	CASNSRQGSYEQYF
14	TRBD1	TRBV9	CASSFGTGDGEQYF
12	NA	TRBV27	CASSSVAQVWYF
14	TRBD2	TRBV7-7	CASSRGLAENEQYF
14	TRBD1	TRBV7-3	CASSSDRAADTQYF
15	TRBD2	TRBV7-2	CASSLGSGRDGELFF
13	TRBD1	TRBV28	CASSSGQTNEQFF
14	NA	TRBV6-5	CASSYSVASTEAFF
16	TRBD1	TRBV6-4	CASSHRFPQGMNEQYF
15	TRBD1	TRBV5-4	CATTTGGGYTDTQYF
15	NA	TRBV28	CASSHPRARSYEQYF
14	TRBD1	TRBV28	CASSSGQGNQPQHF
12	NA	TRBV28	CASRSGGEKLFF
14	NA	TRBV28	CASSDTGKRYEQYF
14	NA	TRBV5-1	CASSLGEGNTEAFF
15	NA	TRBV18	CASSRSLAMNTEAFF
15	TRBD2	TRBV5-5	CASSNRLAGVDEQFF
14	NA	TRBV5-5	CASSLAGSGNTIYF
11	NA	TRBV20-1	CSGEWDNEQFF
13	NA	TRBV6-6	CASSYLADYGYTF
14	TRBD1	TRBV9	CASSLSRDSRTQYF
14	NA	TRBV2	CASGRDFSIYEQYF